Presented here are 8 T cell receptor beta chains from one specimen sequenced in a study of technical replicates of blood from a handful of donors. TCRdb's copy holds only in-frame clones and misses some; the assay was immunoSEQ multiplex PCR. The sample yields 74,000 or so clones, about 90% seen once. Material for sequencing was T cells isolated from PBMCs. These receptors originate from a human donor in good health.

Worth noting for this clone: Other DNA sequences in the same sample also yield this CDR3. The gene calls are TRBV7-3 and TRBJ2-7; D perhaps matches TRBD1 (6 bases). Germline lookup yields CDR1 SGHTA and CDR2 FQGTGA. The CDR3 length is 14 residues. V was cut by 6 bases and J by 2 bases, with 14 bases left in between. This CDR3 reads CASSPGQGTYEQYF. CDR3 coding DNA: TGTGCCAGCAGTCCGGGACAAGGAACCTACGAGCAGTACTTC. The whole variable domain, filled in from reference TRBV7-3 and TRBJ2-7, reads GAGVSQTPSNKVTEKGKYVELRCDPISGHTALYWYRQSLGQGPEFLIYFQGTGAADDSGLPNDRFFAVRPEGSVSTLKIQRTERGDSAVYLCASSPGQGTYEQYFGPGTRLTVT.

CDR3 DNA sequence: TGTGCCAGCCGACAGGGGGCCTTGCAGCCCCAGCATTTT. Translating gives CASRQGALQPQHF. The rearrangement uses TRBV21-1 and TRBJ1-5; the table calls TRBD1, which could not be checked here. TRBV21-1 is marked as a pseudogene. This CDR3 is 13 amino acids long.

This chain links TRBV4-2 with TRBJ2-1; 8 bases are a match to TRBD2. Germline V gives CDR1 LGHNA, CDR2 YNFKEQ. The length of the CDR3 is 15 residues. Germline trimming cut 1 base from V and 6 bases from J; bases unmatched to any gene: 5. CDR3 nucleotides: TGTGCCAGCAGCCAAGTGTTAGCGGGGACCAATGAGCAGTTCTTC. Translated: CASSQVLAGTNEQFF.

The chain links TRBV9 to TRBJ2-7; TRBD2 agrees at 11 bases. The germline gives CDR1 SGDLS, CDR2 YYNGEE. This CDR3 contains 15 residues. Trimming at V came to 4 bases and at J to 5 bases, leaving 8 bases not matched to a gene. CDR3 bases: TGTGCCAGCAGCCCCCAGACTAGCGGGATAGACGAGCAGTACTTC. Amino acids: CASSPQTSGIDEQYF.

This clone was counted only a few times. The chain is built from TRBV30 and TRBJ2-2, with no clear D. V was pared by 2 bases and J by 8 bases, with 6 bases between. Germline V lookup: CDR1 GTSNPN, CDR2 SVGIG (reference sequence). CDR3 size: 11 residues. CDR3 DNA: TGTGCCTGGAGTCTGGCTGGGGAGCTGTTTTTT. The encoded protein is CAWSLAGELFF. The full variable domain, completed using reference TRBV30 and TRBJ2-2, is SQTIHQWPATLVQPVGSPLSLECTVEGTSNPNLYWYRQAAGRGLQLLFYSVGIGQISSEVPQNLSASRPQDRQFILSSKKLLLSDSGFYLCAWSLAGELFFGEGSRLTVL.

The chain uses TRBV6-4 and TRBJ2-3, with 8 bases that match TRBD1. Trimming at V came to 8 bases and at J to 3 bases, leaving 10 bases not matched to a gene. The CDR3 covers 15 residues. Germline values: CDR1 MRHNA, CDR2 SNTAGT. The CDR3 region is CASQPETGVTDTQYF. Written as DNA, the CDR3 is TGTGCCAGCCAACCCGAGACAGGGGTTACAGATACGCAGTATTTT.

The J gene is TRBJ1-1, the V gene TRBV28; a possible D gene is TRBD1 (6 bases). Germline CDR1 is MDHEN and CDR2 is SYDVKM. This CDR3 comprises 14 residues. V was shortened by 5 bases and J by 3 bases, with 13 bases between the two germline ends. CDR3 residues: CASSAQGTDTEAFF. The CDR3, as DNA: TGTGCCAGCAGTGCACAGGGTACGGACACTGAAGCTTTCTTT.

This rearrangement joins TRBV28 to TRBJ1-4; 7 bases align to TRBD1. In germline, CDR1 is MDHEN, CDR2 SYDVKM. Trimming cost V 6 bases and J 5 bases; bases outside gene matches: 12. The CDR3 covers 16 residues. The CDR3 sequence: CASSQPRQGGNEKLFF. In DNA form, the CDR3 reads TGTGCCAGCAGCCAACCTAGACAGGGTGGGAATGAAAAACTGTTTTTT.